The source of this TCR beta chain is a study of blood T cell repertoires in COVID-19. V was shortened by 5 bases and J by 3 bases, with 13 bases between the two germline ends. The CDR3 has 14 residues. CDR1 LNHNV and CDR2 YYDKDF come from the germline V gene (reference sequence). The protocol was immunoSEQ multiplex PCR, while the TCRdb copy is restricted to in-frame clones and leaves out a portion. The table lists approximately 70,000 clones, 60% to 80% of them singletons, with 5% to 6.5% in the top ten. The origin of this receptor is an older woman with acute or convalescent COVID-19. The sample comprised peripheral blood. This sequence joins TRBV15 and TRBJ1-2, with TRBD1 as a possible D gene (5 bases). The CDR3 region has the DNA TGTGCCACCAGCCCCTCTCGGGGGGACTATGGCTACACCTTC. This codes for CATSPSRGDYGYTF.